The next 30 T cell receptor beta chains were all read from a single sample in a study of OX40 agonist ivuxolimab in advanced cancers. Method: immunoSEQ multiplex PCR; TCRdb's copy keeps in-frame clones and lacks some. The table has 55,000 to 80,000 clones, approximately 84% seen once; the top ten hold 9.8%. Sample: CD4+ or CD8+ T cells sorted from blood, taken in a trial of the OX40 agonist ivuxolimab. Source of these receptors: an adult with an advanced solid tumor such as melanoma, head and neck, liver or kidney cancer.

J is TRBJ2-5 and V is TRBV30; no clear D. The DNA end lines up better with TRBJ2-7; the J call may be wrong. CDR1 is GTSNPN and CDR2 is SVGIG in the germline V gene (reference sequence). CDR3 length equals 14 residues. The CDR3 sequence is CAWSVWAIPYEQYF. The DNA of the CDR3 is TGTGCCTGGAGTGTTTGGGCTATCCCTTACGAGCAGTACTTC.

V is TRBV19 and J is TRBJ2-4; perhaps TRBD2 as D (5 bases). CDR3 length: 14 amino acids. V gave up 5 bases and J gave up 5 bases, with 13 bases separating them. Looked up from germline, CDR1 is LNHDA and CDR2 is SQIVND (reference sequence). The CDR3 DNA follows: TGTGCCAGTAGTGGGAGATGGGAACAAAACATTCAGTACTTC. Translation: CASSGRWEQNIQYF. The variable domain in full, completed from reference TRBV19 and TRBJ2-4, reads DGGITQSPKYLFRKEGQNVTLSCEQNLNHDAMYWYRQDPGQGLRLIYYSQIVNDFQKGDIAEGYSVSREKKESFPLTVTSAQKNPTAFYLCASSGRWEQNIQYFGAGTRLSVL.

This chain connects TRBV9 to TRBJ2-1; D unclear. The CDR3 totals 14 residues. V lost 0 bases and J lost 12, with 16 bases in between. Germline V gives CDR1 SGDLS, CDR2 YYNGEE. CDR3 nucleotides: TGTGCCAGCAGCGTAGGATCTGACCCCTTAGGGCAGTTCTTC. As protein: CASSVGSDPLGQFF.

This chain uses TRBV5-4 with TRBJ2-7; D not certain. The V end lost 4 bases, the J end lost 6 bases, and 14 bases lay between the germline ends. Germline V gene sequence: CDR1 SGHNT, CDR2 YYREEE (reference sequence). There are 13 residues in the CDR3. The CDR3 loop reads CASSQRLLGEQYF. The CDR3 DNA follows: TGTGCCAGCAGCCAAAGACTGCTTGGCGAGCAGTACTTC. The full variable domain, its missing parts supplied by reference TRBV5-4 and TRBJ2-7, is ETGVTQSPTHLIKTRGQQVTLRCSSQSGHNTVSWYQQALGQGPQFIFQYYREEENGRGNFPPRFSGLQFPNYSSELNVNALELDDSALYLCASSQRLLGEQYFGPGTRLTVT.

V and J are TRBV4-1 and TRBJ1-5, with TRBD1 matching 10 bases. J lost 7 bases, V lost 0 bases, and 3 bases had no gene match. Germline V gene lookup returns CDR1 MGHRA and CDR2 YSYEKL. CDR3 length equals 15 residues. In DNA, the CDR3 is TGCGCCAGCAGCCAAGACGGACAGGGGGAACAGCCCCAGCATTTT. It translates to CASSQDGQGEQPQHF.

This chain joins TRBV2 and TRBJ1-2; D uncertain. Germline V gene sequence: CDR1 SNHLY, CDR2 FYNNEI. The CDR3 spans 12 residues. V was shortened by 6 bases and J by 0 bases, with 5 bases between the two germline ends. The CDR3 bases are TGTGCCAGCAGAATTACTAACTATGGCTACACCTTC. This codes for CASRITNYGYTF.

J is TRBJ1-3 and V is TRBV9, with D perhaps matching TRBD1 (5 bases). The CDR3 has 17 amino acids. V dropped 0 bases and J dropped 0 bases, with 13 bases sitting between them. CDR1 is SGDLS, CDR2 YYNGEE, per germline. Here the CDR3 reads CASSVGTGRSSGNTIYF. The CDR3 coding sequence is TGTGCCAGCAGCGTAGGAACAGGACGGAGCTCTGGAAACACCATATATTTT.

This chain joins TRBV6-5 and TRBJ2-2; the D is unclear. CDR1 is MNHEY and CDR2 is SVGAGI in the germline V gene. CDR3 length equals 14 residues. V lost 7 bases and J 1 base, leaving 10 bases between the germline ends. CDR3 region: CASTRAGNTGELFF. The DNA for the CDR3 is TGTGCCAGCACCCGGGCAGGGAACACCGGGGAGCTGTTTTTT.

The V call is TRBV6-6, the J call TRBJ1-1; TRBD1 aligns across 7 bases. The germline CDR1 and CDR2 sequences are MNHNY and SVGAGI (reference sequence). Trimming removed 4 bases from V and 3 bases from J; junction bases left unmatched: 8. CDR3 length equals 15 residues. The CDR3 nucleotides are TGTGCCAGCAGTTCCCCGGGACAGCTCGACACTGAAGCTTTCTTT. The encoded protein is CASSSPGQLDTEAFF.

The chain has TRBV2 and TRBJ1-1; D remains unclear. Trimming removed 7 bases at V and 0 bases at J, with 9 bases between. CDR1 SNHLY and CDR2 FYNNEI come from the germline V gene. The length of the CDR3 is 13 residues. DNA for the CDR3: TGTGCCAGCACGGGCGGCTTGAACACTGAAGCTTTCTTT. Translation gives CASTGGLNTEAFF.

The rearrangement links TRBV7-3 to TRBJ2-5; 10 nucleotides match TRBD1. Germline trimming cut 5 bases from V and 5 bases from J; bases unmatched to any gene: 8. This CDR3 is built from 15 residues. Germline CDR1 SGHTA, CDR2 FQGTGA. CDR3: CASSPGQGSFETQYF. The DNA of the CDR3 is TGTGCCAGCAGCCCGGGACAGGGGAGTTTCGAGACCCAGTACTTC.

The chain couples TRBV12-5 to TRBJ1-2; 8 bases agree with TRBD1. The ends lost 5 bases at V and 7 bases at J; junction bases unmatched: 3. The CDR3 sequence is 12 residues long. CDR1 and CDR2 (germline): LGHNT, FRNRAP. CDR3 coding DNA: TGTGCTAGTGGTCCCGGACAGGGTGGCTACACCTTC. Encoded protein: CASGPGQGGYTF.

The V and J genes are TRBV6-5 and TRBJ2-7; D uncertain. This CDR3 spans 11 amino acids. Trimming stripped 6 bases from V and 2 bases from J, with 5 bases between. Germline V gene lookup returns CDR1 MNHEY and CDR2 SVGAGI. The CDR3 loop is CASSPAYEQYF. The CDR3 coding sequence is TGTGCCAGCAGCCCCGCCTACGAGCAGTACTTC.

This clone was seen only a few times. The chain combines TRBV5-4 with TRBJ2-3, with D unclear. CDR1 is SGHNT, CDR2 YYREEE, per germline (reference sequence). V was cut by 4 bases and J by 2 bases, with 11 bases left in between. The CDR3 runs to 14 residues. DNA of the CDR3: TGTGCCAGCAGCCCCACGGACGACACAGATACGCAGTATTTT. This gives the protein CASSPTDDTDTQYF.

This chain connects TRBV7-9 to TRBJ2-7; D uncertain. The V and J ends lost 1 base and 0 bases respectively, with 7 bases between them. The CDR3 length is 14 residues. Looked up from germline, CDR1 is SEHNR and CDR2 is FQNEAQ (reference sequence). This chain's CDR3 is CASSLVPDSYEQYF. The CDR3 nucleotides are TGTGCCAGCAGCTTAGTACCGGACTCCTACGAGCAGTACTTC.

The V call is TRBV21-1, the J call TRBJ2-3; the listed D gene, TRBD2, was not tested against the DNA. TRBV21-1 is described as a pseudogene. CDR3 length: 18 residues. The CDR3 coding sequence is TGTGCCAGCAGCAATCGGCGGGGGGGGCCTCGGATGCCAGATACGCAGTATTTT. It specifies CASSNRRGGPRMPDTQYF.

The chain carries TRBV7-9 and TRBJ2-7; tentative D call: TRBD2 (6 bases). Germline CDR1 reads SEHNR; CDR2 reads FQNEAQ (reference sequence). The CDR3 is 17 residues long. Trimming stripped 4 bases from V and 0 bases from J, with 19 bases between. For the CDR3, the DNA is TGTGCCAGCAGCTCCCCTCCTGGAGGGGCTACCTCCTACGAGCAGTACTTC. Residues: CASSSPPGGATSYEQYF.

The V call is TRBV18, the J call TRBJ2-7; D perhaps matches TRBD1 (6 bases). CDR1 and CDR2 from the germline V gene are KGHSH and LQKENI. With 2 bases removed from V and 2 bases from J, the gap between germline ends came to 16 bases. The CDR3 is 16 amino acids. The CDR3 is CASSPFPRGTTYEQYF. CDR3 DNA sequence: TGTGCCAGCTCACCATTCCCCAGGGGAACGACCTACGAGCAGTACTTC.

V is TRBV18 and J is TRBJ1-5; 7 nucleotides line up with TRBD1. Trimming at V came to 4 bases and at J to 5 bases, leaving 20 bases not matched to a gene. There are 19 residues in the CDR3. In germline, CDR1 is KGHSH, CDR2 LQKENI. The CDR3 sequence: CASSLLGGPPGQFDQPQHF. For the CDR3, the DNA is TGTGCCAGCTCACTTCTGGGCGGGCCCCCGGGACAGTTCGATCAGCCCCAGCATTTT.

The CDR3 region is CASSFGQGGYGYTF. DNA of the CDR3: TGCGCCAGCAGCTTCGGACAGGGTGGCTATGGCTACACCTTC. This chain connects TRBV5-1 to TRBJ1-2; 8 bases align to TRBD1. This CDR3 region has 14 residues. The V gene's germline CDR1 is SGHRS and CDR2 YFSETQ. V shed 2 bases, J shed 4 bases, and the junction held 4 bases outside the gene matches.

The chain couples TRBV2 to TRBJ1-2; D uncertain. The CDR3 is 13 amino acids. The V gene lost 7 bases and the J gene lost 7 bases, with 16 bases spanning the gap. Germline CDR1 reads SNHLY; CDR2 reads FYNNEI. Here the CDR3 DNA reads TGTGCCAGCACGGCTGGGAGGAATGGTGGCTACACCTTC. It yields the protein CASTAGRNGGYTF.

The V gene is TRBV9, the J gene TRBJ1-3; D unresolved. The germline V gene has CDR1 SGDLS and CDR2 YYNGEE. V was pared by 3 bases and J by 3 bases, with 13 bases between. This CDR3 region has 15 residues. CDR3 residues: CASSGSPSSGNTIYF. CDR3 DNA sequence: TGTGCCAGCAGCGGATCCCCATCCAGTGGAAACACCATATATTTT.

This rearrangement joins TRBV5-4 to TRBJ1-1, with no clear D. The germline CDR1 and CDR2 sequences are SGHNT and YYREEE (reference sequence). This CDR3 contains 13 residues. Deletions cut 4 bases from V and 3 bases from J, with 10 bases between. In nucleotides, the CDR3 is TGTGCCAGCAGCCTCCCCCGCGACACTGAAGCTTTCTTT. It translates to CASSLPRDTEAFF.

CDR3 DNA: TGCGCCAGCAGCCTCCGGACAGTTTCATACTACGAGCAGTACTTC. Its translation is CASSLRTVSYYEQYF. The J gene is TRBJ2-7, the V gene TRBV5-1; perhaps TRBD1 as D (6 bases). The germline gives CDR1 SGHRS, CDR2 YFSETQ. Between the trimmed V and J ends, which lost 4 bases and 3 bases, there was a span of 17 bases. CDR3 size: 15 residues.

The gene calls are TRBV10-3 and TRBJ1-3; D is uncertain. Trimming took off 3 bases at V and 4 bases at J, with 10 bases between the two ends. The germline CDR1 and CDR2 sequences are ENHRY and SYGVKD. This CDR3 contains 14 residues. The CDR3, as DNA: TGTGCCATCAGTGACTCGGGCGGAGGAAACACCATATATTTT. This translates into CAISDSGGGNTIYF.

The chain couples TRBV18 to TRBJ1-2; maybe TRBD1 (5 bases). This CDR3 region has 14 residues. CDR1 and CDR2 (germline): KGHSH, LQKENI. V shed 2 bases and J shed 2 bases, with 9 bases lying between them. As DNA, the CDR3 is TGTGCCAGCTCACCAGTCGCAGGGAACTATGGCTACACCTTC. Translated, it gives CASSPVAGNYGYTF.

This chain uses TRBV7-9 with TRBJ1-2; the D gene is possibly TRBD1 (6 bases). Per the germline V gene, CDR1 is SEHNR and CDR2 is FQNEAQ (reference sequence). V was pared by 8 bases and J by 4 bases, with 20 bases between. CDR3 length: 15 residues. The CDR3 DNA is TGTGCCAGCCGTCACTCGTCTGGGGGCGCCTATGGCTACACCTTC. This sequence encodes CASRHSSGGAYGYTF.

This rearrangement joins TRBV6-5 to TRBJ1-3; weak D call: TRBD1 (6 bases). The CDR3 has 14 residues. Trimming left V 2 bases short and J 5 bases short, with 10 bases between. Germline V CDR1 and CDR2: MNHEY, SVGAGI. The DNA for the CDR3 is TGTGCCAGCAGTTACGACAGGACGCGAAACACCATATATTTT. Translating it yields CASSYDRTRNTIYF.

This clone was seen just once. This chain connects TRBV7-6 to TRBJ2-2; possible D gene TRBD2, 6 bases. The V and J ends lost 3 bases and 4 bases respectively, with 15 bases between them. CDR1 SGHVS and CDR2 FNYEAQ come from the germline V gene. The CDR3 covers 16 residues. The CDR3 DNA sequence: TGTGCCAGCAGCTTTTTCGGAGGGCCGGCCACCGGGGAGCTGTTTTTT. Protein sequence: CASSFFGGPATGELFF.

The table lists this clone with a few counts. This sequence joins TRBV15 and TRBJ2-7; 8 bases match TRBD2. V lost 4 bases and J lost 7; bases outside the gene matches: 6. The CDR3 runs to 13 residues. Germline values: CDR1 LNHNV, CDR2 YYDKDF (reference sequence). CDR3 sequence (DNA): TGTGCCACCAGCACGGTGCCGGGAGGGGAGCAGTACTTC. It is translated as CATSTVPGGEQYF.